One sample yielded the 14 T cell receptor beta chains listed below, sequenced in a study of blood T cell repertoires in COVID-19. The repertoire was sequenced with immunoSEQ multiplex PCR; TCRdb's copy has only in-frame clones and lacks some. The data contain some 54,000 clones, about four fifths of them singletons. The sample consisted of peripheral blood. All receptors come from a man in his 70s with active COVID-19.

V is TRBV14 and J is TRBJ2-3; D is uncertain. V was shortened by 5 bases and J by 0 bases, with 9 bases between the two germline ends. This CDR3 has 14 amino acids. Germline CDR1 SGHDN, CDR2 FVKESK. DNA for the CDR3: TGTGCCAGCAGCTCGACACGAAGCACAGATACGCAGTATTTT. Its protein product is CASSSTRSTDTQYF. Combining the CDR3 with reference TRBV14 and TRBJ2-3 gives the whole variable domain EAGVTQFPSHSVIEKGQTVTLRCDPISGHDNLYWYRRVMGKEIKFLLHFVKESKQDESGMPNNRFLAERTGGTYSTLKVQPAELEDSGVYFCASSSTRSTDTQYFGPGTRLTVL.

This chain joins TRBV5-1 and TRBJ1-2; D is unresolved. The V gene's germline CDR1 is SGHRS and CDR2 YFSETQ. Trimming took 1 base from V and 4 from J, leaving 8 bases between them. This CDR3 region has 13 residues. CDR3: CASSLPGFYGYTF. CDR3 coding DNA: TGCGCCAGCAGCTTGCCCGGGTTCTATGGCTACACCTTC.

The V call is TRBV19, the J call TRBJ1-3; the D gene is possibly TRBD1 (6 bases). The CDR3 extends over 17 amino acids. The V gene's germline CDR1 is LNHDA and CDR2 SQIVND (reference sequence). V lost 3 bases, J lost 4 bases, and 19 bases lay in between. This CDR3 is CASSILPWGGLGNTIYF. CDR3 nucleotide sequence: TGTGCCAGTAGTATCCTCCCATGGGGGGGCCTCGGAAACACCATATATTTT.

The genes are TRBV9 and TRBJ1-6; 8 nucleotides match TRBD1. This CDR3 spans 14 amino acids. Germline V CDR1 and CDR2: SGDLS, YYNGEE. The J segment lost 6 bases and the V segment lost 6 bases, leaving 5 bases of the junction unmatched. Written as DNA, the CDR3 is TGTGCCAGCACCCTCGGACAGGGTAATTCACCCCTCCACTTT. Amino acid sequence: CASTLGQGNSPLHF.

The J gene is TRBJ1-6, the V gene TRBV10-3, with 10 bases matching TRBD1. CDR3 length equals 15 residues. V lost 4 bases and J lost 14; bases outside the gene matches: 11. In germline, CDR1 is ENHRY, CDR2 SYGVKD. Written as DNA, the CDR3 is TGTGCCATCAGTGGAGAAGGGACAGGGGATTTAACCCTCCACTTT. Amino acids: CAISGEGTGDLTLHF.

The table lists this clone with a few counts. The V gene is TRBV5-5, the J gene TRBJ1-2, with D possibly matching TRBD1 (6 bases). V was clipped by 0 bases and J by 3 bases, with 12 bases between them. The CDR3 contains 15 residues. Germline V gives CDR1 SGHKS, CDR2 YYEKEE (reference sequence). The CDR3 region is CASSLGQGIDYGYTF. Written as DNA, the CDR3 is TGTGCCAGCAGCTTGGGTCAGGGGATCGACTATGGCTACACCTTC.

CDR3 residues: CASSHYRTGDWGAQYF. CDR3 coding DNA: TGCGCCAGCAGCCACTACCGGACAGGCGACTGGGGGGCCCAGTACTTC. The chain uses TRBV4-1 and TRBJ2-5; D may be TRBD1 (7 bases). V was pared by 3 bases and J by 9 bases, with 23 bases between. From germline, CDR1 is MGHRA and CDR2 YSYEKL. This CDR3 has 16 amino acids.

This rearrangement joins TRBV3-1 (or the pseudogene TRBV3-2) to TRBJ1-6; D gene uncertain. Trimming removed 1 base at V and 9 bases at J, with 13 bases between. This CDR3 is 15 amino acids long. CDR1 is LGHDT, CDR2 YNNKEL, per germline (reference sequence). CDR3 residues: CASSQVQVGVSPLHF. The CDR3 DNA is TGTGCCAGCAGCCAAGTCCAGGTCGGGGTTTCACCCCTCCACTTT.

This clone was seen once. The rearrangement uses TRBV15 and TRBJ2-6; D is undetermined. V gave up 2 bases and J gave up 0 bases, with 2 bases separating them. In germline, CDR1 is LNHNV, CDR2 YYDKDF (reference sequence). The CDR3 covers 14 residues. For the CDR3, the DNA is TGTGCCACCAGCAGATACTCTGGGGCCAACGTCCTGACTTTC. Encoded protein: CATSRYSGANVLTF.

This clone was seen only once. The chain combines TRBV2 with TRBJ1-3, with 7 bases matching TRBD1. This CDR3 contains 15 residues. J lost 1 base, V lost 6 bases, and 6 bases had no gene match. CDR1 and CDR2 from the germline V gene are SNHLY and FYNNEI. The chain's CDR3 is CASRGLTGSGNTIYF. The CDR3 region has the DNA TGTGCCAGCAGGGGCCTGACAGGGTCTGGAAACACCATATATTTT. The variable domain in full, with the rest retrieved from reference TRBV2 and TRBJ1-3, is EPEVTQTPSHQVTQMGQEVILRCVPISNHLYFYWYRQILGQKVEFLVSFYNNEISEKSEIFDDQFSVERPDGSNFTLKIRSTKLEDSAMYFCASRGLTGSGNTIYFGEGSWLTVV.

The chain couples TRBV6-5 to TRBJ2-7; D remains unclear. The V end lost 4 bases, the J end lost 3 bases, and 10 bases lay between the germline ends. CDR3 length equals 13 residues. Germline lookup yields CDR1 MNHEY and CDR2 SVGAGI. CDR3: CASSSTTSYEQYF. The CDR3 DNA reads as TGTGCCAGCAGTTCCACGACAAGCTACGAGCAGTACTTC.

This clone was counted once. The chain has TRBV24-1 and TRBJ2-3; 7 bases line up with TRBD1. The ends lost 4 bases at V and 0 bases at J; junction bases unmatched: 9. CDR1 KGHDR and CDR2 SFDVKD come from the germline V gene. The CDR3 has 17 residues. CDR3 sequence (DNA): TGTGCCACCAGTGACAAGGGACAGATTCTCAGCACAGATACGCAGTATTTT. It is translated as CATSDKGQILSTDTQYF.

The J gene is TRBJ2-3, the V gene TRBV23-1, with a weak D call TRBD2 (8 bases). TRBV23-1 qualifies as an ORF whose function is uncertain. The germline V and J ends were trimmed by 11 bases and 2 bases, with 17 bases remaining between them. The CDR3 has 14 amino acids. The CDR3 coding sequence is TGCGCCCCAGCGGGGGACAGCACCACAGATACGCAGTATTTT. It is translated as CAPAGDSTTDTQYF.

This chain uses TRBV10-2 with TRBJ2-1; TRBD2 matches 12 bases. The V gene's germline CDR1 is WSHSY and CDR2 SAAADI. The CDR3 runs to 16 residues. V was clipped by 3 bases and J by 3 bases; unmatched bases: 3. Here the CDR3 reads CASSDPTSGGYNEQFF. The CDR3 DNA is TGCGCCAGCAGTGACCCGACTAGCGGGGGCTACAATGAGCAGTTCTTC.